The rows below give T cell receptor beta chains drawn from one sample of a study of human T cells and chemical hapten exposure. TCRdb itself ran the RACE reads through MiXCR, one entry per CDR3 protein. The sample contains 380,000 or so distinct CDR3 sequences, about 5.4% of which appear only once. The sequencing used whole blood, collected in connection with sensitization to the hapten diphenylcyclopropenone (DPC). Source of these receptors: a young woman with alopecia areata. Some clones in this sample may be carry-over from other donors' samples. CDR3s include the opening cysteine and the closing phenylalanine or tryptophan.

v_call	j_call	cdr3_aa
TRBV6-2/TRBV6-3	TRBJ1-5	CASSYPGSYQPQHF
TRBV4-1	TRBJ1-1	CASSQEMYRGPEAFF
TRBV14	TRBJ1-2	CASSQATGTGLGYTF
TRBV12-3/TRBV12-4	TRBJ2-3	CASSPFGPTSTDTQYF
TRBV6-5	TRBJ1-1	CASSYSTGGKPNTEAFF
TRBV13	TRBJ2-1	CASHRGWSEQFF
TRBV2	TRBJ1-5	CASRPYTGSQPQHF
TRBV29-1	TRBJ2-5	CSVEGSQETQYF
TRBV12-3/TRBV12-4	TRBJ1-2	CASGGTHYTF
TRBV5-6	TRBJ2-3	CASSVGTLTSTDTQYF
TRBV4-1	TRBJ2-3	CASSQDTGGRDTQYF
TRBV25-1	TRBJ1-2	CASSLEHMGLGYTF
TRBV3-1	TRBJ2-5	CASSQGQVRTSGYQETQYF
TRBV15	TRBJ2-5	CATSRDHRALETQYF
TRBV18	TRBJ2-5	CASSPGRIQETQYF
TRBV4-3	TRBJ2-5	CASSQNPPAGQETQYF
TRBV6-5	TRBJ1-1	CASSSPGGRGTEAFF
TRBV18	TRBJ2-7	CASSTSGGPYEQYF
TRBV6-2/TRBV6-3	TRBJ2-1	CASSSGTRALGSSYNEQFF
TRBV28	TRBJ1-1	CASSPGPANTEAFF
TRBV7-2	TRBJ2-7	CASSFGRLGNEQYF
TRBV7-2	TRBJ1-1	CASSPDRGERAFF
TRBV20-1	TRBJ1-4	CSASSGRMWVKKLFF
TRBV7-2	TRBJ2-3	CASSGTGPSTDTQYF
TRBV11-2	TRBJ2-7	CASSLVAGEYEQYF
TRBV28	TRBJ2-2	CASTYGGAGELFF
TRBV6-5	TRBJ1-2	CASSYYDRGANYGYTF
TRBV29-1	TRBJ2-3	CSVEVSSSGGTDTQYF
TRBV7-6	TRBJ2-5	CASSPGGLKTQYF
TRBV11-2	TRBJ2-7	CASSREAPREQYF
TRBV6-5	TRBJ1-2	CASSYSTYFDNYGYTF
TRBV18	TRBJ1-3	CASSPRLGNTIYF
TRBV20-1	TRBJ2-3	CSARAAGSSTDTQYF
TRBV6-5	TRBJ2-3	CATAAGGGYTDTQYF
TRBV6-1	TRBJ1-5	CASRLKQDQPQHF
TRBV18	TRBJ2-7	CASSPGTDSYEQYF
TRBV24-1	TRBJ2-1	CATQTSGGLYNEQFF
TRBV7-7	TRBJ2-5	CASSFGGNQETQYF
TRBV12-3/TRBV12-4	TRBJ1-1	CASTMQEGTEAFF
TRBV10-3	TRBJ2-5	CAIRMDAQETQYF
TRBV25-1	TRBJ1-1	CASSEGDRNTEAFF
TRBV18	TRBJ1-2	CASRTGGSGYTF
TRBV27	TRBJ2-7	CASSSRGGPYEQYF
TRBV25-1	TRBJ2-1	CASRPGAGEQFF
TRBV20-1	TRBJ2-2	CSAIQANTGELFF
TRBV27	TRBJ1-5	CASSSWRGGGSNQPQHF
TRBV5-4	TRBJ1-4	CASSLGAGGTEKLFF
TRBV20-1	TRBJ1-1	CSPGQGNTEAFF
TRBV20-1	TRBJ1-4	CSARGVNEKLFF
TRBV7-2	TRBJ2-2	CASSETGRVGTGELFF